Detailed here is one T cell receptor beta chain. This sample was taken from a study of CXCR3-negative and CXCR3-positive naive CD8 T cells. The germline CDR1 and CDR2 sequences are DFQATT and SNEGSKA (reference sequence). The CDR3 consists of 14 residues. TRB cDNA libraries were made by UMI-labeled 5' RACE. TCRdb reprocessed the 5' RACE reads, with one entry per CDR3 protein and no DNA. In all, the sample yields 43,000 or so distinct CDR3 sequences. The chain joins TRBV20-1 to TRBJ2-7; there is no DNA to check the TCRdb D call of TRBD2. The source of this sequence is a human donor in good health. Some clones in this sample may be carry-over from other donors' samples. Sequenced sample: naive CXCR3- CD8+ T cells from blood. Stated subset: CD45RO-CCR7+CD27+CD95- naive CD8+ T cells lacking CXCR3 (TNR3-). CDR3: CSARGLAGVHEQYF.